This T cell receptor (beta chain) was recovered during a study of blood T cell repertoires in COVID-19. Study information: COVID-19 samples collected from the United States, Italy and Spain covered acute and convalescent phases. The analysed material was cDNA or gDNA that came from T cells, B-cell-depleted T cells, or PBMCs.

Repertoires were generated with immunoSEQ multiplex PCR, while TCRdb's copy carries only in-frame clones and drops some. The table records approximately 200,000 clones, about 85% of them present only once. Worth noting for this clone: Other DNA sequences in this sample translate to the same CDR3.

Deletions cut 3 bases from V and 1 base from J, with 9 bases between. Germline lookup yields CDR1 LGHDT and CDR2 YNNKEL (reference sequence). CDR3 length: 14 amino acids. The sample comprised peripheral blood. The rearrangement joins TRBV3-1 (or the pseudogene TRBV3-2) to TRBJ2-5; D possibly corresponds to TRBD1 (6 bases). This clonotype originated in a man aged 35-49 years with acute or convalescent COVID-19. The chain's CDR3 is CASSQGQFQETQYF. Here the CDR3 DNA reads TGTGCCAGCAGCCAGGGACAATTCCAAGAGACCCAGTACTTC.